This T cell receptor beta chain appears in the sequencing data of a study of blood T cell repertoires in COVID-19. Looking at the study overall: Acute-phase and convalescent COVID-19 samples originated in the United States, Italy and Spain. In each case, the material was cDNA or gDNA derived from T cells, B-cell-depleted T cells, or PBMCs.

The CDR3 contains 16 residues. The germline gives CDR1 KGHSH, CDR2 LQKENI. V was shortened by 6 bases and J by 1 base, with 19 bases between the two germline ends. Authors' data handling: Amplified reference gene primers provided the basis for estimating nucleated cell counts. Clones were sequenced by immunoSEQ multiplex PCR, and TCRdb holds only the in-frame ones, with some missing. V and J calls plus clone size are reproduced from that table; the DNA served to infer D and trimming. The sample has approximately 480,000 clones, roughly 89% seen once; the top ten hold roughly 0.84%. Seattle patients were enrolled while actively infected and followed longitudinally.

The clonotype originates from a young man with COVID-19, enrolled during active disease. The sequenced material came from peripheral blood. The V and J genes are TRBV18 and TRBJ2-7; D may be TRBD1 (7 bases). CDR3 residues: CASSHGGAGGSYEQYF. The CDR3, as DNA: TGTGCCAGCTCGCACGGCGGGGCAGGGGGATCCTACGAGCAGTACTTC.